The 27 T cell receptor beta chains listed next were all sequenced from one sample in a study of siplizumab effects on memory and regulatory T cells (dated by TCRdb to the late 2010s). The library was built by means of the immunoSEQ multiplex PCR assay. TCRdb stores this immuneACCESS table with in-frame sequences only. Part of the clones is absent; in the studies checked, under half of the shortfall reflects unresolved V genes, and no reason is known for the rest. The sample table holds approximately 94,000 clones, of which 93% were seen once. Of the sample, over 5.5% is held by the ten largest clones. Input material: CD8+ T cells sorted from blood. The receptors originated from a human donor in good health.

The J gene is TRBJ2-7, the V gene TRBV5-1; 11 bases fit TRBD1. Germline V gene lookup returns CDR1 SGHRS and CDR2 YFSETQ. With V trimmed by 4 bases and J by 0 bases, 6 bases remained unmatched. The CDR3 runs 16 residues. This CDR3 is CASSPSGTGGSYEQYF. The CDR3 DNA is TGCGCCAGCAGCCCGTCCGGGACAGGGGGCTCCTACGAGCAGTACTTC.

The chain employs TRBV5-1 and TRBJ2-7, with TRBD1 matching over 7 bases. With 4 bases clipped from V and 0 bases from J, the junction kept 7 bases outside the gene matches. In germline, CDR1 is SGHRS, CDR2 YFSETQ. This CDR3 is 15 amino acids long. CDR3 in DNA: TGCGCCAGCAGCCCCACGGCAGGGGGCTCCTACGAGCAGTACTTC. It is translated as CASSPTAGGSYEQYF.

The rearrangement uses TRBV30 and TRBJ1-5, with 7 bases that match TRBD1. This CDR3 has 14 amino acids. Germline CDR1 GTSNPN, CDR2 SVGIG (reference sequence). With 5 bases clipped from V and 3 bases from J, the junction kept 7 bases outside the gene matches. The CDR3 DNA sequence: TGTGCCTGGGGACAGGACGGGATCAATCAGCCCCAGCATTTT. This translates into CAWGQDGINQPQHF.

This chain connects TRBV4-1 to TRBJ1-5, with D unresolved. The germline CDR1 and CDR2 sequences are MGHRA and YSYEKL. Between the trimmed V and J ends, which lost 0 bases and 3 bases, there was a span of 6 bases. CDR3 length equals 14 residues. CDR3 amino acids: CASSQDSHNQPQHF. CDR3 sequence (DNA): TGCGCCAGCAGCCAAGACAGTCACAATCAGCCCCAGCATTTT.

The chain joins TRBV29-1 to TRBJ2-7; TRBD2 might be the D (5 bases). Germline lookup yields CDR1 SQVTM and CDR2 ANQGSEA. The CDR3 sequence is 13 residues long. Trimming shortened V by 3 bases and J by 3 bases, and 12 bases separated the two germline ends. For the CDR3, the DNA is TGCAGCGTTGAGGAGGACGGAGTCTACGAGCAGTACTTC. Translated: CSVEEDGVYEQYF.

This clone was observed a single time. The V gene is TRBV6-6, the J gene TRBJ1-1; no firm D call. Germline V gene lookup returns CDR1 MNHNY and CDR2 SVGAGI (reference sequence). The germline V and J ends were trimmed by 3 bases and 1 base, with 9 bases remaining between them. This CDR3 contains 14 residues. The CDR3 region has the DNA TGTGCCAGCAGTTATTTAGAGCGGAACACTGAAGCTTTCTTT. It encodes CASSYLERNTEAFF.

This chain joins TRBV7-3 and TRBJ2-3, with unresolved D. The CDR3 covers 14 residues. Trimming pared 2 bases from V and 2 bases from J, leaving 8 bases between. Germline V lookup: CDR1 SGHTA, CDR2 FQGTGA. The CDR3 DNA reads as TGTGCCAGCAGCTTATTAGAGAACACAGATACGCAGTATTTT. Its protein is CASSLLENTDTQYF.

The chain couples TRBV25-1 to TRBJ2-1; D unresolved. The CDR3 sequence is 10 residues long. V was clipped by 5 bases and J by 9 bases, with 5 bases between them. Germline assignment: CDR1 MGHDK and CDR2 SYGVNS. The CDR3 spells CASSLGEQFF. DNA for the CDR3: TGTGCCAGCAGTCTTGGTGAGCAGTTCTTC.

This clone was observed a single time. V and J are TRBV2 and TRBJ2-7; TRBD2 matches 12 bases. Germline CDR1 reads SNHLY; CDR2 reads FYNNEI. The junction had 3 bases not matched to a gene; V was cut back by 2 bases and J by 4 bases. The CDR3 covers 15 residues. CDR3: CASSELAGGVYEQYF. CDR3 in DNA: TGTGCCAGCAGTGAACTAGCGGGGGGGGTTTACGAGCAGTACTTC.

The chain has TRBV27 and TRBJ1-5, with TRBD1 matching 8 bases. With V trimmed by 8 bases and J by 0 bases, 6 bases remained unmatched. Looked up from germline, CDR1 is MNHEY and CDR2 is SMNVEV (reference sequence). The CDR3 loop spans 15 amino acids. CDR3 residues: CASGGQGYSNQPQHF. In DNA form, the CDR3 reads TGTGCCAGCGGTGGACAGGGATATAGCAATCAGCCCCAGCATTTT.

This chain uses TRBV30 with TRBJ1-1, with D unclear. Trimming shortened V by 2 bases and J by 1 base, and 8 bases separated the two germline ends. The CDR3 sequence is 13 residues long. Germline V gene lookup returns CDR1 GTSNPN and CDR2 SVGIG (reference sequence). The CDR3 is CAWSLHANTEAFF. The DNA of the CDR3 is TGTGCCTGGAGTCTTCACGCGAACACTGAAGCTTTCTTT. The full variable domain, with the rest looked up from reference TRBV30 and TRBJ1-1, is SQTIHQWPATLVQPVGSPLSLECTVEGTSNPNLYWYRQAAGRGLQLLFYSVGIGQISSEVPQNLSASRPQDRQFILSSKKLLLSDSGFYLCAWSLHANTEAFFGQGTRLTVV.

As DNA, the CDR3 is TGCGCCAGCAGCCAACCCTTTTCTGGCGGACAGTCGATGAACACTGAAGCTTTCTTT. It is translated as CASSQPFSGGQSMNTEAFF. The rearrangement uses TRBV4-1 and TRBJ1-1; D perhaps matches TRBD1 (6 bases). Germline CDR1 and CDR2: MGHRA and YSYEKL. The CDR3 has 19 residues. V was trimmed by 2 bases and J by 0 bases, leaving 22 bases between them.

J is TRBJ2-5 and V is TRBV11-2, with TRBD2 identical over 8 bases. The CDR3 contains 15 residues. Germline assignment: CDR1 SGHAT and CDR2 FQNNGV. The ends lost 0 bases at V and 5 bases at J; junction bases unmatched: 5. The CDR3 DNA reads TGTGCCAGCAGCTTAGAAGCGGGGGTAGGGGAGACCCAGTACTTC. Its translation: CASSLEAGVGETQYF.

The J gene is TRBJ2-7, the V gene TRBV5-1, with a weak D call TRBD2 (6 bases). The length of the CDR3 is 14 residues. V gave up 2 bases and J gave up 5 bases, with 14 bases separating them. The germline gives CDR1 SGHRS, CDR2 YFSETQ. The CDR3: CASSFEGLGDEQYF. As DNA, the CDR3 is TGCGCCAGCAGCTTTGAGGGACTGGGGGACGAGCAGTACTTC.

The rearrangement joins TRBV29-1 to TRBJ1-2; D is ambiguous. V lost 8 bases and J lost 6, with 16 bases in between. Looked up from germline, CDR1 is SQVTM and CDR2 is ANQGSEA. The CDR3 consists of 12 residues. For the CDR3, the DNA is TGCAGCCCCGATGTCGGGCTTGATGGCTACACCTTC. Amino acids: CSPDVGLDGYTF.

The chain combines TRBV9 with TRBJ2-3; 9 bases line up with TRBD2. CDR1 and CDR2 from the germline V gene are SGDLS and YYNGEE. The CDR3 runs to 16 residues. V shed 4 bases and J 0 bases; nucleotides not matched to a gene: 6. CDR3 region: CASSTTGTSSTDTQYF. Here the CDR3 DNA reads TGTGCCAGCAGCACGACCGGGACTAGCAGCACAGATACGCAGTATTTT.

The chain uses TRBV6-6 and TRBJ2-5; TRBD2 might be the D (6 bases). Gene TRBJ2-7 matches the end of the DNA better, so the J call may be wrong. The CDR3 has 14 residues. CDR1 is MNHNY and CDR2 is SVGAGI in the germline V gene (reference sequence). CDR3 region: CASNPGDSYYEQYF. CDR3 coding DNA: TGTGCCAGCAATCCGGGGGATTCCTATTACGAGCAGTACTTC.

The chain combines TRBV27 with TRBJ1-5, with 10 bases aligning to TRBD1. Germline V gene lookup returns CDR1 MNHEY and CDR2 SMNVEV (reference sequence). Unmatched junction bases numbered 6, after V lost 4 bases and J lost 0 bases. This CDR3 is 17 amino acids long. This CDR3 is CASSSGQGSYSNQPQHF. CDR3 nucleotide sequence: TGTGCCAGCAGTTCGGGACAGGGGTCCTATAGCAATCAGCCCCAGCATTTT.

This clone was observed once. CDR3 in DNA: TGCAGCGTTGAACTAGCGGGACAGAATGAAAAACTGTTTTTT. Protein sequence: CSVELAGQNEKLFF. The V call is TRBV29-1, the J call TRBJ1-4; 7 bases map to TRBD1. The V gene end was trimmed by 2 bases and the J gene end by 5 bases; junction bases not matched to a gene: 5. Germline V lookup: CDR1 SQVTM, CDR2 ANQGSEA. This CDR3 has 14 residues.

J is TRBJ2-7 and V is TRBV7-9; possibly TRBD2 for D (6 bases). This CDR3 is built from 13 residues. Germline-derived CDR1 and CDR2 are SEHNR and FQNEAQ (reference sequence). V lost 4 bases and J 2 bases, leaving 9 bases between the germline ends. Here the CDR3 reads CASSYPGAYEQYF. CDR3 DNA sequence: TGTGCCAGCAGCTACCCGGGGGCCTACGAGCAGTACTTC.

The chain joins TRBV27 to TRBJ2-7; TRBD1 aligns across 7 bases. Per the germline V gene, CDR1 is MNHEY and CDR2 is SMNVEV (reference sequence). The CDR3 spans 15 residues. V was pared by 4 bases and J by 1 base, with 7 bases of the junction left unmatched. The CDR3 sequence: CASSSTGYGSYEQYF. The DNA of the CDR3 is TGTGCCAGCAGTTCGACAGGGTACGGATCCTACGAGCAGTACTTC.

The V and J genes are TRBV4-3 and TRBJ2-1, with D possibly being TRBD1 (6 bases). Germline V gene lookup returns CDR1 LGHNA and CDR2 YSLEER. Trimming took 0 bases from V and 5 from J, leaving 8 bases between them. The CDR3 totals 14 residues. The CDR3 sequence is CASSQEWDNNEQFF. The CDR3 DNA sequence: TGCGCCAGCAGCCAAGAATGGGACAACAATGAGCAGTTCTTC.

The sample holds one count of this clone. The rearrangement uses TRBV25-1 and TRBJ2-7; D ambiguous. V dropped 3 bases and J dropped 6 bases, with 12 bases sitting between them. The germline V gene has CDR1 MGHDK and CDR2 SYGVNS. This CDR3 region has 13 residues. CDR3 coding DNA: TGTGCCAGCAGTGAGGGGTATTCGGGCGAGCAGTACTTC. The encoded protein is CASSEGYSGEQYF.

The chain combines TRBV30 with TRBJ2-7; D not resolved. V was pared by 3 bases and J by 0 bases, with 6 bases between. CDR3 length: 12 residues. The germline V gene encodes CDR1 GTSNPN and CDR2 SVGIG (reference sequence). As DNA, the CDR3 is TGTGCCTGGAGGGACGGCTCCTACGAGCAGTACTTC. Amino acid sequence: CAWRDGSYEQYF. Together with reference TRBV30 and TRBJ2-7, the CDR3 gives the full variable domain: SQTIHQWPATLVQPVGSPLSLECTVEGTSNPNLYWYRQAAGRGLQLLFYSVGIGQISSEVPQNLSASRPQDRQFILSSKKLLLSDSGFYLCAWRDGSYEQYFGPGTRLTVT.

This clone was detected once. The chain's CDR3 is CAWSDGYNEQFF. CDR3 in DNA: TGTGCCTGGAGCGACGGTTACAATGAGCAGTTCTTC. The chain has TRBV30 and TRBJ2-1; no definite D call. The V end lost 3 bases, the J end lost 4 bases, and 7 bases lay between the germline ends. The CDR3 extends over 12 amino acids. The germline V gene has CDR1 GTSNPN and CDR2 SVGIG (reference sequence).

The chain employs TRBV27 and TRBJ1-2; 7 bases fit TRBD1. V lost 6 bases to trimming and J lost 4 bases; unmatched junction nucleotides: 5. The length of the CDR3 is 13 residues. Germline CDR1 reads MNHEY; CDR2 reads SMNVEV (reference sequence). CDR3 residues: CASSETGLYGYTF. CDR3 coding DNA: TGTGCCAGCAGCGAGACAGGGCTCTATGGCTACACCTTC.

The gene calls are TRBV7-9 and TRBJ2-5; 9 nucleotides agree with TRBD1. J gave up 5 bases and V 4 bases, and 8 bases lay outside the gene matches. Per germline, CDR1 SEHNR and CDR2 FQNEAQ (reference sequence). The CDR3 runs 15 residues. CDR3 DNA: TGTGCCAGCAGCTCCCGGACAGGGGACGGTGAGACCCAGTACTTC. It specifies CASSSRTGDGETQYF.